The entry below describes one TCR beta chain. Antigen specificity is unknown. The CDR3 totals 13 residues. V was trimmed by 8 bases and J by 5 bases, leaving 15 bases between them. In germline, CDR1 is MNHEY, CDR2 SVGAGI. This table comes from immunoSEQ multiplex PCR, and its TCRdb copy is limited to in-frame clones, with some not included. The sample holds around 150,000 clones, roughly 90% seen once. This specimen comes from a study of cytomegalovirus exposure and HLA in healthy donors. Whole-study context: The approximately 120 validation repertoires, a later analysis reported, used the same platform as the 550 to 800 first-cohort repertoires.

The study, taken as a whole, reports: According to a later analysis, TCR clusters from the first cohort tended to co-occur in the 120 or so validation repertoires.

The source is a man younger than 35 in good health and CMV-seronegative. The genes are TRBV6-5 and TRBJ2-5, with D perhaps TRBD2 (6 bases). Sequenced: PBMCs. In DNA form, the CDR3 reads TGTGCCAGCCGGCTAAGGGGAGGTGAGACCCAGTACTTC. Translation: CASRLRGGETQYF.